Shown below are 2 T cell receptor beta chains from a single sample sequenced in a study of T cell repertoires in cytomegalovirus infection (dated by TCRdb to 2018 to 2020). The instrument given in TCRdb is Illumina HiSeq 1500. TCRdb took the public reads, trimmed them with fastp at Q25, ran MiXCR for clone calling and kept in-frame beta chains. Every distinct CDR3 protein forms one entry, paired with its most common genes and DNA. The sample table records fewer than 1,000,000 distinct CDR3 sequences; more than 25% of these occur just once. The ten largest clones capture more than 12% of the sample. The treatment or condition label, read with the paper, signifies: in vitro stimulation with specific CMV peptide epitopes to enrich CMV-specific T cells. Antigens of these TCRs are unknown. Here the sequenced sample was cultured CD8+ T cells from PBMCs, taken from culture after CMV antigen stimulation. The receptors shown here come from a human donor in good health (CMV status not recorded). Some clones in this sample may be carry-over from other donors' samples.

For this clonotype: A much larger clonotype is one base distant, so this may be a read error. CDR3 nucleotide sequence: TGTGCCAGCAGCTTAGGGGGGGCCGGGTGGGATACGCAGTATTTT. This translates into CASSLGGAGWDTQYF. V usage is TRBV7-2 and J usage is TRBJ2-3, with D possibly being TRBD1 or TRBD2 (6 bases each). This CDR3 spans 15 amino acids. Trimming cost V 1 base and J 6 bases, with 14 bases left between them. Per germline, CDR1 SGHTA and CDR2 FQGNSA.

The V call is TRBV29-1, the J call TRBJ2-7; D gene ambiguous. Germline loops: CDR1 SQVTM, CDR2 ANQGSEA. The CDR3 is 12 amino acids. Trimming left V 0 bases short and J 3 bases short, with 6 bases between. CDR3 protein: CSVEEDRYEQYF. The CDR3 region has the DNA TGCAGCGTTGAAGAGGACCGCTACGAGCAGTACTTC.